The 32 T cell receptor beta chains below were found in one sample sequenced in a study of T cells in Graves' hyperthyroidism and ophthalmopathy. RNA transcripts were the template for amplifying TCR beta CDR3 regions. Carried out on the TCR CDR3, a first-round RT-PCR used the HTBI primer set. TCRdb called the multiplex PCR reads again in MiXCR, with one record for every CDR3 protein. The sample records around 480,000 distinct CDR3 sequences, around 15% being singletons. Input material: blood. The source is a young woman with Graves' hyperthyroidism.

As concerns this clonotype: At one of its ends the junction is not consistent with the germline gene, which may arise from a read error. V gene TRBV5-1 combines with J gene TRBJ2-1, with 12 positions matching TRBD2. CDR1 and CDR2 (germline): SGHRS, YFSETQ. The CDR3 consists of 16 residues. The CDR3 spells CASSLILAGGHNEQCF. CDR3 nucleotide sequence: TGCGCCAGCAGCCTAATACTAGCGGGAGGCCACAATGAGCAGTGCTTC.

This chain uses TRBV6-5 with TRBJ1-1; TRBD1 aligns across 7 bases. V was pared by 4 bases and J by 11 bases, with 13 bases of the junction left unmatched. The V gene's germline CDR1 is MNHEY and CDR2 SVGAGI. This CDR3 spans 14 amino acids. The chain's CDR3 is CASSSDREIVGAFF. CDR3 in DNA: TGTGCCAGCAGTTCCGACAGGGAAATTGTGGGCGCTTTCTTT.

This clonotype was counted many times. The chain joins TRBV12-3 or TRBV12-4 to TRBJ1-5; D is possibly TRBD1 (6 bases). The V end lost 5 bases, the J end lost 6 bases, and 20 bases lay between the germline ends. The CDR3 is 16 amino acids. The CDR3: CASSPSYRAVGQPQHF. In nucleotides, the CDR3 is TGTGCCAGCAGTCCCTCCTACAGGGCGGTAGGTCAGCCCCAGCATTTT.

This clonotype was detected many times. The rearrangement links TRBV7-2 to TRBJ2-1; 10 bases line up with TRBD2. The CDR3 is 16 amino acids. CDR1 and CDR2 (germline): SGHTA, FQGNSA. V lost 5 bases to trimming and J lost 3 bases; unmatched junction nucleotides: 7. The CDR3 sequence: CASSKRGTSDYNEQFF. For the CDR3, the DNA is TGTGCCAGCAGCAAGCGCGGGACTAGCGACTACAATGAGCAGTTCTTC.

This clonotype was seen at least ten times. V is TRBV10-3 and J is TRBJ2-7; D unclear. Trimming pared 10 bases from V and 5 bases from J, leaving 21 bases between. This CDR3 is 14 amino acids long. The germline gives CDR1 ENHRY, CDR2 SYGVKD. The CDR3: CATNPGPEIDEQYF. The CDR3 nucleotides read TGTGCCACGAACCCGGGCCCCGAAATCGACGAGCAGTACTTC.

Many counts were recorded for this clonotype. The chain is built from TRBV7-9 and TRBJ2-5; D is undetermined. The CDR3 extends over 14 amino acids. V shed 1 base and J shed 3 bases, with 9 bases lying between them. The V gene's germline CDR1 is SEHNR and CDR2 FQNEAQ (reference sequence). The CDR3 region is CASSLGLSEETQYF. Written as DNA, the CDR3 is TGTGCCAGCAGCTTAGGACTTTCCGAAGAGACCCAGTACTTC. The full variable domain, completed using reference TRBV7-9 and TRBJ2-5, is DTGVSQNPRHKITKRGQNVTFRCDPISEHNRLYWYRQTLGQGPEFLTYFQNEAQLEKSRLLSDRFSAERPKGSFSTLEIQRTEQGDSAMYLCASSLGLSEETQYFGPGTRLLVL.

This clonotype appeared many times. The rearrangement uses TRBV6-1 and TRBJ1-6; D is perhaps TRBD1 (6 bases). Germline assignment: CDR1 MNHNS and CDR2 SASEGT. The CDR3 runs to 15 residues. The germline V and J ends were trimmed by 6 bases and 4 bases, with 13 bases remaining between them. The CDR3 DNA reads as TGTGCCAGCAGGGGGACATTTCCTTATAATTCACCCCTCCACTTT. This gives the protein CASRGTFPYNSPLHF.

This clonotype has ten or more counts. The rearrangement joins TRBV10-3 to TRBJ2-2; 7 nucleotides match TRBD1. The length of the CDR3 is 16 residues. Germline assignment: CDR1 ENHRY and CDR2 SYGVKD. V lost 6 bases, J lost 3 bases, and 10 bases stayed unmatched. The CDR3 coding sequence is TGTGCCATCAGGCCAACCGGGACAGCCTACACCGGGGAGCTGTTTTTT. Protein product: CAIRPTGTAYTGELFF.

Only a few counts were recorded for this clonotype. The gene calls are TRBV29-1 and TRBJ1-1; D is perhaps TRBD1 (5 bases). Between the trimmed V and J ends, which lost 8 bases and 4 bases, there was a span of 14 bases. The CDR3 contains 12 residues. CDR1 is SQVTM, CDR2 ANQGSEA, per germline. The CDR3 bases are TGCAGCTCCGGGGAGGGGAGCACTGAAGCTTTCTTT. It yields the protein CSSGEGSTEAFF.

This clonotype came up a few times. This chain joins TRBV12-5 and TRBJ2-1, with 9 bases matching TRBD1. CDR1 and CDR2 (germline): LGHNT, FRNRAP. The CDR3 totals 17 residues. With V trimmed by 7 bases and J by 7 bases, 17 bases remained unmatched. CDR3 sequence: CASAPLAVGQGGNEQFF. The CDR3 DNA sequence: TGTGCTAGTGCCCCCCTGGCGGTGGGACAGGGTGGGAATGAGCAGTTCTTC.

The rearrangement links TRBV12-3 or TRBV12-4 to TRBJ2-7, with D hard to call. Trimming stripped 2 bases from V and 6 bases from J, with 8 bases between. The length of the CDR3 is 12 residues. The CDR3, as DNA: TGTGCCAGCAGTTTAAATGGGATCGAGCAGTACGTC. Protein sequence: CASSLNGIEQYV.

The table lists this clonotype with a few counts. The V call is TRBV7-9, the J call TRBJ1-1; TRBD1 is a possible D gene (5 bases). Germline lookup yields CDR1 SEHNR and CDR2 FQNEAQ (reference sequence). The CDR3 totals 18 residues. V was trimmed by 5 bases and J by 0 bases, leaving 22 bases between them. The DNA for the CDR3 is TGTGCCAGCAGCCCAAGGTCCGGGGCGGTATTAATGAACACTGAAGCTTTCTTT. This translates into CASSPRSGAVLMNTEAFF. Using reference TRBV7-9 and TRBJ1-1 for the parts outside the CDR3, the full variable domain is DTGVSQNPRHKITKRGQNVTFRCDPISEHNRLYWYRQTLGQGPEFLTYFQNEAQLEKSRLLSDRFSAERPKGSFSTLEIQRTEQGDSAMYLCASSPRSGAVLMNTEAFFGQGTRLTVV.

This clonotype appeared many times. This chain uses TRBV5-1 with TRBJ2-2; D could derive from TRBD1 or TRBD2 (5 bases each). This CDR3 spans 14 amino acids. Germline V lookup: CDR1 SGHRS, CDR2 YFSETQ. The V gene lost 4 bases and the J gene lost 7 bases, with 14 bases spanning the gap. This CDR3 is CASSPSRDVGELFF. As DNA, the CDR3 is TGCGCCAGCAGCCCCTCCAGGGACGTCGGGGAGCTGTTTTTT.

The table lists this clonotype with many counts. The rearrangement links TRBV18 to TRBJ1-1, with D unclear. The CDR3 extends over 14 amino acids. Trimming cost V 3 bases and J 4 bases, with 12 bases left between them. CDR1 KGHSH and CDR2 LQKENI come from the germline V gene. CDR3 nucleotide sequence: TGTGCCAGCTCACCCCCCGGGCCGGGCACTGAAGCTTTCTTT. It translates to CASSPPGPGTEAFF.

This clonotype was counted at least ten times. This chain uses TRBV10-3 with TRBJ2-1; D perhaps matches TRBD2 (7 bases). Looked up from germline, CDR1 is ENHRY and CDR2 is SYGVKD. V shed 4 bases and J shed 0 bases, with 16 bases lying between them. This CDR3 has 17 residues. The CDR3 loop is CAISGPHGGASYNEQFF. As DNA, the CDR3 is TGTGCCATCAGTGGGCCTCATGGGGGGGCCTCCTACAATGAGCAGTTCTTC.

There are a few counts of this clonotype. The CDR3: CSAWGGAHYNEQFF. The CDR3 nucleotides read TGCAGTGCGTGGGGAGGGGCTCACTACAATGAGCAGTTCTTC. The rearrangement uses TRBV20-1 and TRBJ2-1, with TRBD2 matching over 7 bases. The CDR3 length is 14 residues. The ends lost 6 bases at V and 3 bases at J; junction bases unmatched: 8. Per the germline V gene, CDR1 is DFQATT and CDR2 is SNEGSKA (reference sequence).

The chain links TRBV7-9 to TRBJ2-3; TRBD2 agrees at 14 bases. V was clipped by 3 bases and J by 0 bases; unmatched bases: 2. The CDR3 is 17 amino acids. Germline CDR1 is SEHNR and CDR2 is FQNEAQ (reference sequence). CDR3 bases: TGTGCCAGCAGCTTGGGGACTAGCGGGAGTAGCACAGATACGCAGTATTTT. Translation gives CASSLGTSGSSTDTQYF.

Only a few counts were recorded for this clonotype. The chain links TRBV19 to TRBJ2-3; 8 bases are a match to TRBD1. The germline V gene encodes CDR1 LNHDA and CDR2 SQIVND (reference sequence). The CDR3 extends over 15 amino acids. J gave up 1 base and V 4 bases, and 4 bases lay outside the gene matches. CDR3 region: CASSRPGQGTDTQYF. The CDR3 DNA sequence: TGTGCCAGTAGTAGACCGGGACAGGGCACAGATACGCAGTATTTT.

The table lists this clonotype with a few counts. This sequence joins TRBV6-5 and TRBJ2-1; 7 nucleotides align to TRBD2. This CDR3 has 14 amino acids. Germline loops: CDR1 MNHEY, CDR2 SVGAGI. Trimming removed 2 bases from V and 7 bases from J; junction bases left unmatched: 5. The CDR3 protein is CASSYGGRVNEQFF. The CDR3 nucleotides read TGTGCCAGCAGTTACGGGGGGAGGGTAAATGAGCAGTTCTTC.

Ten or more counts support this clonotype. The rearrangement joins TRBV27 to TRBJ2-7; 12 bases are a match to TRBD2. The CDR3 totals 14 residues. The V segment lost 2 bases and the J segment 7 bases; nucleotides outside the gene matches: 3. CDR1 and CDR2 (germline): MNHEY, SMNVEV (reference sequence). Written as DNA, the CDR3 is TGTGCCAGCAGTTTAACAGGGACTAGCGGGGAGCAGTACGTC. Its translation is CASSLTGTSGEQYV.

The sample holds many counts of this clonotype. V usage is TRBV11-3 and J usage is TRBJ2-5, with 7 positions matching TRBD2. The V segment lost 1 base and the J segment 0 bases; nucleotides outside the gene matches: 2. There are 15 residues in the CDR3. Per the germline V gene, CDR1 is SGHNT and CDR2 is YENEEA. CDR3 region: CASSLGRENQETQYF. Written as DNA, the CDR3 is TGTGCCAGCAGCTTAGGGCGGGAGAACCAAGAGACCCAGTACTTC.

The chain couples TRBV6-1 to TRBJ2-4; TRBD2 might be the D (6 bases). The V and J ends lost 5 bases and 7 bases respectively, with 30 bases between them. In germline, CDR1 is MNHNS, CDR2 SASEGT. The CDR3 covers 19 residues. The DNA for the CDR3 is TGTGCCAGCAGTCCCATAGTTAGCGGAGTCACACTCGGGGGTAACATTCAGTACTTC. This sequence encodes CASSPIVSGVTLGGNIQYF.

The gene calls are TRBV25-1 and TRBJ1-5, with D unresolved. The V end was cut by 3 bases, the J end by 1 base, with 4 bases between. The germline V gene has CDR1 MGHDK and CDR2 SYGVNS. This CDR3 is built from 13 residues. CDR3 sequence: CASSDRSNQPQHF. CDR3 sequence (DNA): TGTGCCAGCAGTGATCGAAGCAATCAGCCCCAGCATTTT.

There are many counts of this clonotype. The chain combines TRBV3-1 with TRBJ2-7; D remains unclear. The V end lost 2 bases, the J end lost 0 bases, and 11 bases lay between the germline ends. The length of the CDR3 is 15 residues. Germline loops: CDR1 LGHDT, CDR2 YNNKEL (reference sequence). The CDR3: CASSQNGPLSYEQYF. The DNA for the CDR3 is TGTGCCAGCAGCCAAAACGGTCCTCTCTCCTACGAGCAGTACTTC.

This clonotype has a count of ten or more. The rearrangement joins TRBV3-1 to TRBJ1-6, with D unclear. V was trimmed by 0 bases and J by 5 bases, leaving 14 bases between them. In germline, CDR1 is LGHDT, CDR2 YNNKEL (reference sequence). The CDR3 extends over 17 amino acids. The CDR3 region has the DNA TGTGCCAGCAGCCAAGAGGCCAACAGCAGAAATAATTCACCCCTCCACTTT. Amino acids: CASSQEANSRNNSPLHF.

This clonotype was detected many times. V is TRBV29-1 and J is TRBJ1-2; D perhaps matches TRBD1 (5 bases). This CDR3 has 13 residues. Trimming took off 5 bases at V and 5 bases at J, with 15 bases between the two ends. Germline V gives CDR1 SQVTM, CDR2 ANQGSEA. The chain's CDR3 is CSVSSGTEYGYTF. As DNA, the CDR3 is TGCAGCGTTTCTTCCGGGACGGAATATGGCTACACCTTC.

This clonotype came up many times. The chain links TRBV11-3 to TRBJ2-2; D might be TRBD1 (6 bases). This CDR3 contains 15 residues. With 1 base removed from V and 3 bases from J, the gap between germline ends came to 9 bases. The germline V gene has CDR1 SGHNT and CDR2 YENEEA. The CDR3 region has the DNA TGTGCCAGCAGCTTAGTCCAGGGGCACACCGGGGAGCTGTTTTTT. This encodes CASSLVQGHTGELFF.

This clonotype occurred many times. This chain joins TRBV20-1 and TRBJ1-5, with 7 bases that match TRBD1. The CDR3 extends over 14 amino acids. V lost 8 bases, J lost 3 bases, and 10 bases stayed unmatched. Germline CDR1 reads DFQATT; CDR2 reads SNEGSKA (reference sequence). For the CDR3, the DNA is TGCAGTTTGTTGCAGGGGGGACTCAATCAGCCCCAGCATTTT. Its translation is CSLLQGGLNQPQHF.

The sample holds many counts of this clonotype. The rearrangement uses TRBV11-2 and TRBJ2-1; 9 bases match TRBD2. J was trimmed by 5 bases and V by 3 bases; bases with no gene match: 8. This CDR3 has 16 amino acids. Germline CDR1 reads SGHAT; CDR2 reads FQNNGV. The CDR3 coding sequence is TGTGCCAGCAGCTTGGAGGGGCTAGCGGGGCACAATGAGCAGTTCTTC. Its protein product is CASSLEGLAGHNEQFF.

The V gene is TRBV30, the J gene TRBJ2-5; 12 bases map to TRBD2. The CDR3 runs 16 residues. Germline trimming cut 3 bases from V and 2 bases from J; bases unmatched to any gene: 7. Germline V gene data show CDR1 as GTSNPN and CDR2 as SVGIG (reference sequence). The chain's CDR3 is CAWSLGLAGIQETQYF. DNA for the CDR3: TGTGCCTGGAGCCTTGGACTAGCGGGGATACAAGAGACCCAGTACTTC.

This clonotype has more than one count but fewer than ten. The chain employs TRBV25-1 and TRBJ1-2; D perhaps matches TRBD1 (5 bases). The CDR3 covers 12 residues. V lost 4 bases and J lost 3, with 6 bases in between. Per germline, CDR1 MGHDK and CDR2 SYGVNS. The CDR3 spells CASSGGDYGYTF. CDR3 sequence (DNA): TGTGCCAGCAGTGGGGGCGACTATGGCTACACCTTC.

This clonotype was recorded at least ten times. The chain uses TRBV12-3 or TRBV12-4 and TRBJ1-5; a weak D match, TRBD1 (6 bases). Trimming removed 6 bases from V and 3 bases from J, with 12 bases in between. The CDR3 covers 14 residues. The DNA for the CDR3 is TGTGCCAGCAGCCTCGGACAGACCAATCAGCCCCAGCATTTT. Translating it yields CASSLGQTNQPQHF.